The clone carrying this TCR beta chain was counted at least ten times. The antigen is undetermined. This entry belongs to a study of identical twins. TCRdb re-called the 5' RACE reads through MiXCR, storing one row per CDR3 protein. The sample shows 600,000 to 800,000 distinct CDR3 sequences, roughly 20% of them seen only once. The V end was cut by 6 bases, the J end by 0 bases, with 12 bases between. Germline CDR1 reads DFQATT; CDR2 reads SNEGSKA (reference sequence). The CDR3 runs to 14 residues. Study outcomes and limitations: Compared with unrelated sharing, twin-shared out-of-frame alpha sequences had more low-probability sequences.

These same data were also listed under a study on T cells expressing NK-cell markers.

The clonotype was recovered from a woman between 18 and 30 years old in good health. Source material: PBMCs. The chain has TRBV20-1 and TRBJ2-1; TRBD2 is a possible D gene (7 bases). CDR3 in amino acids: CSAVGGHSYNEQFF. In nucleotides, the CDR3 is TGCAGTGCAGTGGGGGGGCACTCCTACAATGAGCAGTTCTTC.